The 5 T cell receptor beta chains in this list originate from one sample, sequenced in a study of early T cells in non-severe SARS-CoV-2 infection. TCRdb reanalysed the 5' RACE reads using MiXCR and keeps one entry per CDR3 protein. The sample has 27,000 or so distinct CDR3 sequences, 2.9% seen once. The sequenced sample was whole blood. These receptors all stem from an adult who was a healthcare worker with PCR-confirmed SARS-CoV-2 infection or an uninfected control (not recorded which).

By share, this clonotype counts as medium-sized. The chain has TRBV10-3 and TRBJ1-2; 9 nucleotides agree with TRBD1. The CDR3 loop spans 14 amino acids. The germline gives CDR1 ENHRY, CDR2 SYGVKD. J gave up 6 bases and V 6 bases, and 8 bases lay outside the gene matches. This CDR3 reads CAIRGQGRLDGYTF. In nucleotides, the CDR3 is TGTGCCATCAGGGGACAGGGAAGGCTCGATGGCTACACCTTC.

This clonotype was recorded at least ten times. The chain recombines TRBV12-3 or TRBV12-4 with TRBJ1-5; D is ambiguous. The ends were cut back, 3 bases at V and 6 bases at J, with 6 bases in the middle. CDR3 size: 12 residues. DNA for the CDR3: TGTGCCAGCAGTTTTGGTAGTCAGCCCCAGCATTTT. Translating gives CASSFGSQPQHF.

In this sample, this clonotype turned up many times. This sequence joins TRBV10-3 and TRBJ1-2; 11 bases agree with TRBD1. This CDR3 is 15 amino acids long. Germline trimming cut 4 bases from V and 5 bases from J; bases unmatched to any gene: 6. The germline CDR1 and CDR2 sequences are ENHRY and SYGVKD. The CDR3 sequence is CAISAGQGVGYGYTF. The CDR3 bases are TGTGCCATCAGTGCGGGACAGGGGGTTGGTTATGGCTACACCTTC.

This clonotype was counted many times. The chain links TRBV14 to TRBJ1-1; D perhaps matches TRBD1 (6 bases). Germline V CDR1 and CDR2: SGHDN, FVKESK. The CDR3 is 16 amino acids. The germline V and J ends were trimmed by 0 bases and 2 bases, with 13 bases remaining between them. CDR3 nucleotide sequence: TGTGCCAGCAGCCAAGATCTCGGACAGTTAAACACTGAAGCTTTCTTT. This encodes CASSQDLGQLNTEAFF.

This clonotype was seen many times. The V call is TRBV7-3, the J call TRBJ2-1; D uncertain. CDR1 is SGHTA, CDR2 FQGTGA, per germline. V was clipped by 2 bases and J by 6 bases, with 14 bases between them. The CDR3 spans 15 residues. The CDR3 DNA follows: TGTGCCAGCAGCTTACAAGGTTCGTCGGGCAATGAGCAGTTCTTC. Its protein product is CASSLQGSSGNEQFF.